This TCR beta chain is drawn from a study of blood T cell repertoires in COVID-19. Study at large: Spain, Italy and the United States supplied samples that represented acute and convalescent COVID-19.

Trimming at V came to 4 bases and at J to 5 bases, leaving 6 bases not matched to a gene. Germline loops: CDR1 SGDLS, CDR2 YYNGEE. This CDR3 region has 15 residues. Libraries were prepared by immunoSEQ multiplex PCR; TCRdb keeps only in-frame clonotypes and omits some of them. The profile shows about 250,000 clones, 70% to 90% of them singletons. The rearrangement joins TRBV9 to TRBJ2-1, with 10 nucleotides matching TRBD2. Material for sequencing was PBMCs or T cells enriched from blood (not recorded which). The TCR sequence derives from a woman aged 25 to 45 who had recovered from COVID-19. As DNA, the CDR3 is TGTGCCAGCAGCTTGACTAGCGGGTTAAACAATGAGCAGTTCTTC. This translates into CASSLTSGLNNEQFF.